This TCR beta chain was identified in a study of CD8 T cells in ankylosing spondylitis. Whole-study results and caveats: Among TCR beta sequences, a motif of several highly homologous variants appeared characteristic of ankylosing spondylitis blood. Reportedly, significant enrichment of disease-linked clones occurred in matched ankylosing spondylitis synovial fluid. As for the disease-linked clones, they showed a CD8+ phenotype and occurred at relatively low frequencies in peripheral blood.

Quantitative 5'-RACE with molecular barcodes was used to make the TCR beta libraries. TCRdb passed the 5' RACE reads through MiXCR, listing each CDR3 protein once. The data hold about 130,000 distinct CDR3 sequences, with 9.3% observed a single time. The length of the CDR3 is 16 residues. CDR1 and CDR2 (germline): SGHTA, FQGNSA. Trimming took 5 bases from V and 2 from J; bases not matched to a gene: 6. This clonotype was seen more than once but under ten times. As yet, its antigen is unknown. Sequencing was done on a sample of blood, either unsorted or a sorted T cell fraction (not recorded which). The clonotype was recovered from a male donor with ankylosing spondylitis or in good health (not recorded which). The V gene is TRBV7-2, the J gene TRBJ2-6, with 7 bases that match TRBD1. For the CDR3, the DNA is TGTGCCAGCAGCCGGAGAGGGGGCCCTGGGGCCAACGTCCTGACTTTC. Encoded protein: CASSRRGGPGANVLTF.